The entry below describes one TCR beta chain. This CDR3 contains 15 residues. Looked up from germline, CDR1 is SNHLY and CDR2 is FYNNEI. V shed 2 bases and J 1 base; nucleotides not matched to a gene: 2. The time point here: peripheral blood 6 weeks after treatment start. This entry is derived from a study of PD-L1 blockade in urothelial cancer. Study context: Blood drawn 3 weeks (second dose) and 6 weeks after treatment start was analyzed.

Spiking of synthetic TCR analog templates was performed in each PCR. Only in-frame clones appear in the TCRdb table, and some are missing; sequencing was by immunoSEQ multiplex PCR. The sample shows tens of thousands of clones, approximately 84% of them seen only once. Here the sequenced sample was PBMCs, taken around atezolizumab (anti-PD-L1) treatment. The receptor's source is a man between 70 and 80 years old with urothelial cancer. This chain uses TRBV2 with TRBJ2-3; 8 positions agree with TRBD2. The CDR3 loop is CASSELLAGTDTQYF. The CDR3 DNA reads TGTGCCAGCAGTGAACTACTAGCGGGCACAGATACGCAGTATTTT.